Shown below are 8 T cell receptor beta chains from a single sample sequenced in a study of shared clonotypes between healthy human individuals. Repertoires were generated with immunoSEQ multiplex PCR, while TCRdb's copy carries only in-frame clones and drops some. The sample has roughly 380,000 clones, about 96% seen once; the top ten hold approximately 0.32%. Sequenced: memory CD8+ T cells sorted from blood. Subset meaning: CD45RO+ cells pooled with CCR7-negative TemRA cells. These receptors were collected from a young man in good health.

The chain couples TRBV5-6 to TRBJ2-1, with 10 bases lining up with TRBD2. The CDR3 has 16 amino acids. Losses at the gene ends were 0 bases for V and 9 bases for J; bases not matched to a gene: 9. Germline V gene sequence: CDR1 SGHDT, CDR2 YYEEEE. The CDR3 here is CASSLEPSGRNGEQFF. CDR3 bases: TGTGCCAGCAGCTTGGAGCCTAGCGGGAGAAATGGTGAGCAGTTCTTC.

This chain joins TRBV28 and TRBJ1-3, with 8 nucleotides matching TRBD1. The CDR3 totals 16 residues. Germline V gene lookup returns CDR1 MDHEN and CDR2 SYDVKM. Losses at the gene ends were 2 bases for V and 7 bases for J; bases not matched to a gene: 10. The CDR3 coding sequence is TGTGCCAGCAGTTTACAGGGGGCGGCTATACGGAACACCATATATTTT. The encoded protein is CASSLQGAAIRNTIYF.

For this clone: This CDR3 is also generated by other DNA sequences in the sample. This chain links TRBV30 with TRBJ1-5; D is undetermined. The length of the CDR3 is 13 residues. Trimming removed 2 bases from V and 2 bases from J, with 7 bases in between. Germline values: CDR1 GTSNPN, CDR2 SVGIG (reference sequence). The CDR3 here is CAWSHRGNQPQHF. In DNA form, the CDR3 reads TGTGCCTGGAGTCATAGGGGCAATCAGCCCCAGCATTTT.

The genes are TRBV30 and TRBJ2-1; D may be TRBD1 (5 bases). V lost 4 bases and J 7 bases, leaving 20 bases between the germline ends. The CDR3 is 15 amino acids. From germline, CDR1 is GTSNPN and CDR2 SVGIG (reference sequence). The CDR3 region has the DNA TGTGCCTGGACAAAAGGGGCTTTACCGGGTAATGAGCAGTTCTTC. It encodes CAWTKGALPGNEQFF. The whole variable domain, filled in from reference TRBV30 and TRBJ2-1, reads SQTIHQWPATLVQPVGSPLSLECTVEGTSNPNLYWYRQAAGRGLQLLFYSVGIGQISSEVPQNLSASRPQDRQFILSSKKLLLSDSGFYLCAWTKGALPGNEQFFGPGTRLTVL.

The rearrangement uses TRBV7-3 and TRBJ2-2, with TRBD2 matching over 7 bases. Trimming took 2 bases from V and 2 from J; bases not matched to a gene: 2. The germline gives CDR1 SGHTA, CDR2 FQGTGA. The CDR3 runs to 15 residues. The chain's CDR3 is CASSLAGENTGELFF. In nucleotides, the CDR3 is TGTGCCAGCAGCTTAGCGGGAGAAAACACCGGGGAGCTGTTTTTT.

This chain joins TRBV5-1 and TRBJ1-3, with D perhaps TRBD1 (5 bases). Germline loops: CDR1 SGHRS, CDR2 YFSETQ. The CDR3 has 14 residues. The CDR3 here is CASLPGPRGNTIYF. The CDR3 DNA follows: TGCGCGAGCCTGCCGGGGCCGCGGGGAAACACCATATATTTT.

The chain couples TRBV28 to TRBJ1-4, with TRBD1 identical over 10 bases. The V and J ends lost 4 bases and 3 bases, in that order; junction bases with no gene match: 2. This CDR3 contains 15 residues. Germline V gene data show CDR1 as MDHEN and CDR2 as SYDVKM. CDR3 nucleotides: TGTGCCAGCAGTTCTGGACAGGGGGCTAATGAAAAACTGTTTTTT. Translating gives CASSSGQGANEKLFF. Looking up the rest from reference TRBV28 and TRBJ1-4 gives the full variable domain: DVKVTQSSRYLVKRTGEKVFLECVQDMDHENMFWYRQDPGLGLRLIYFSYDVKMKEKGDIPEGYSVSREKKERFSLILESASTNQTSMYLCASSSGQGANEKLFFGSGTQLSVL.

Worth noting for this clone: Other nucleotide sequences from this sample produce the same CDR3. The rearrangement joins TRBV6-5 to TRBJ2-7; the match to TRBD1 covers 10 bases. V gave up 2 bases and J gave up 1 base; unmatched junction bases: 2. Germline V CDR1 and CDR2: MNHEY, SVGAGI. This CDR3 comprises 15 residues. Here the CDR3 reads CASSYRDRGSYEQYF. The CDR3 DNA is TGTGCCAGCAGTTACCGGGACAGGGGATCCTACGAGCAGTACTTC.